This T cell receptor beta chain was captured by sequencing in a study of early T cells in non-severe SARS-CoV-2 infection. This clonotype has just a few counts. Researchers attached unique molecular identifiers to individual cDNA molecules. TCRdb reanalysed the 5' RACE reads using MiXCR and keeps one entry per CDR3 protein. Seen here are more than 35,000 distinct CDR3 sequences, approximately 5% observed once, and the top ten hold around 25%. The CDR3 spans 14 residues. The sequencing input was whole blood. This TCR was recovered from an adult who was a healthcare worker with PCR-confirmed SARS-CoV-2 infection or an uninfected control (not recorded which). The J gene is TRBJ2-1, the V gene TRBV21-1; no check of the table's D call, TRBD2, against the DNA was made. TRBV21-1 is recorded as a pseudogene. The CDR3 nucleotides read TGTGCCAGCGGCGGCAGGGACCGTCCCAATGAGCAGTTCTTC. It specifies CASGGRDRPNEQFF.